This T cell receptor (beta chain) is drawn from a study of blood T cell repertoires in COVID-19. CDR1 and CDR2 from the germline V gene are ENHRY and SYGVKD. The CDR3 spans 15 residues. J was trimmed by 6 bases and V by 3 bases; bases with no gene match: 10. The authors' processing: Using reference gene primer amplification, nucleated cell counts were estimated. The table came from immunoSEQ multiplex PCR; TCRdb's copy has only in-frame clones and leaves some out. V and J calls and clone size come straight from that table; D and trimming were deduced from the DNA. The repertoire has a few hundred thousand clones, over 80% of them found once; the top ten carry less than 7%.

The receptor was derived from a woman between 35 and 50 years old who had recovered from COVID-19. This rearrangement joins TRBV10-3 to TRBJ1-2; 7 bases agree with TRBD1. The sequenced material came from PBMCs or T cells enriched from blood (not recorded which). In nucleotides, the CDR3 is TGTGCCATCAGTGAAGTGGCCCAGGGGGAGCATGGCTACACCTTC. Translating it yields CAISEVAQGEHGYTF.